This is a list of T cell receptor beta chains from one sample in a study of blood T cell repertoires in COVID-19. Only in-frame clones appear in the TCRdb table, and some are missing; sequencing was by immunoSEQ multiplex PCR. Of under 200,000 clones listed, roughly 90% are singletons. Sequencing used peripheral blood. These receptors were obtained from a man over 45 with acute or convalescent COVID-19. Each CDR3 is given with its conserved first and last residue. The D gene is left open where the match is weak. Rows give clone size only sometimes, using once, few, many, or a class for an expanded clone.

TRBV27,TRBJ2-1,TRBD2,NA,CASSFGLAGIYNEQFF,TGTGCCAGCAGTTTTGGGCTAGCGGGAATCTACAATGAGCAGTTCTTC
TRBV6-6,TRBJ1-3,TRBD1,NA,CASSTQGTSGNTIYF,TGTGCCAGCAGCACACAGGGGACCTCTGGAAACACCATATATTTT
TRBV11-2,TRBJ2-4,TRBD1,NA,CASSLVWTGKNIQYF,TGTGCCAGCAGCTTAGTATGGACAGGGAAAAACATTCAGTACTTC
TRBV5-6,TRBJ1-2,NA,NA,CASSMQGDNIYGYTF,TGTGCCAGCAGTATGCAAGGGGACAATATCTATGGCTACACCTTC
TRBV5-1,TRBJ1-3,TRBD1,NA,CASSLVGQAATSGNTIYF,TGCGCCAGCAGCTTGGTTGGACAGGCGGCGACTTCTGGAAACACCATATATTTT
TRBV27,TRBJ2-3,NA,NA,CASSLQGDTQYF,TGTGCCAGCAGTTTACAGGGGGATACGCAGTATTTT
TRBV19,TRBJ1-5,NA,NA,CASSSLQGLAAQHF,TGTGCCAGTAGTAGCTTGCAGGGACTAGCAGCCCAGCATTTT
TRBV9,TRBJ1-1,TRBD1,NA,CASSAGQGGNTEAFF,TGTGCCAGCAGCGCCGGACAGGGGGGAAACACTGAAGCTTTCTTT
TRBV6-4,TRBJ2-3,TRBD2,NA,CASSAAGGDTQYF,TGTGCCAGCAGTGCCGCGGGAGGAGATACGCAGTATTTT
TRBV2,TRBJ2-1,NA,NA,CASSFSLEQFF,TGTGCCAGCAGTTTCTCCTTAGAGCAGTTCTTC
TRBV19,TRBJ2-3,TRBD1,NA,CASADRGATDTQYF,TGTGCCAGCGCCGACAGGGGAGCTACAGATACGCAGTATTTT
TRBV25-1,TRBJ2-4,NA,once,CASSEFGSKNIQYF,TGTGCCAGCAGTGAATTTGGCAGCAAAAACATTCAGTACTTC
TRBV24-1,TRBJ2-1,TRBD2,NA,CATRHNSGSFNEQFF,TGTGCCACCAGACACAATAGCGGGAGCTTTAATGAGCAGTTCTTC
TRBV6-1,TRBJ2-5,TRBD2,NA,CASSEPRSGGETQYF,TGTGCCAGCAGTGAACCGAGAAGCGGGGGAGAGACCCAGTACTTC
TRBV19,TRBJ1-5,NA,NA,CASHPRPKGNQPQHF,TGTGCCAGTCACCCTAGACCGAAGGGGAATCAGCCCCAGCATTTT
TRBV19,TRBJ1-1,TRBD1,NA,CASSINRGNTEAFF,TGTGCCAGTAGTATAAACAGGGGGAACACTGAAGCTTTCTTT
TRBV27,TRBJ1-4,TRBD1,NA,CASSFLQGGNEKLFF,TGTGCCAGCAGTTTCCTTCAGGGGGGTAATGAAAAACTGTTTTTT
TRBV7-9,TRBJ1-2,TRBD1,NA,CASSIGTGGMYGYTF,TGTGCCAGCAGTATTGGGACAGGGGGAATGTATGGCTACACCTTC
TRBV13,TRBJ2-5,TRBD1,NA,CASSLGTTGVQETQYF,TGTGCCAGCAGCTTAGGGACTACAGGGGTTCAAGAGACCCAGTACTTC
TRBV3-1/TRBV3-2,TRBJ2-3,TRBD2,NA,CASSLRGGSDTQYF,TGTGCCAGCAGCCTACGGGGGGGCTCAGATACGCAGTATTTT
TRBV30,TRBJ1-2,NA,NA,CAWSRGGFGYTF,TGTGCCTGGAGCAGGGGCGGGTTTGGCTACACCTTC
TRBV30,TRBJ2-5,TRBD1,once,CAWQGVETQYF,TGTGCCTGGCAGGGGGTGGAGACCCAGTACTTC
TRBV18,TRBJ2-7,TRBD2,NA,CASSPSIAGGPGEQYF,TGTGCCAGCTCACCATCAATAGCGGGAGGACCAGGCGAGCAGTACTTC
TRBV24-1,TRBJ2-3,TRBD2,NA,CATSDGTSGGDNTQYF,TGTGCCACCAGTGATGGGACTAGCGGAGGCGATAATACGCAGTATTTT
TRBV4-2,TRBJ2-5,TRBD2,NA,CASSQELAGQQETQYF,TGTGCCAGCAGCCAAGAACTAGCGGGACAACAGGAGACCCAGTACTTC
TRBV4-1,TRBJ2-5,NA,NA,CASSLTTVETQYF,TGCGCCAGCAGCTTGACTACGGTGGAGACCCAGTACTTC
TRBV28,TRBJ1-2,NA,NA,CASSITVPNYGYTF,TGTGCCAGCAGTATTACAGTCCCAAACTATGGCTACACCTTC
TRBV9,TRBJ1-3,NA,once,CASSPLSGNTIYF,TGTGCCAGCAGCCCCCTCTCTGGAAACACCATATATTTT
TRBV5-1,TRBJ2-7,TRBD1,NA,CASSPGTVLYEEQYF,TGCGCCAGCAGCCCGGGGACAGTACTTTACGAGGAGCAGTACTTC
TRBV10-3,TRBJ2-2,TRBD2,NA,CAIRELAGVENTGELFF,TGTGCCATCAGGGAACTAGCGGGAGTTGAGAACACCGGGGAGCTGTTTTTT
TRBV21-1,TRBJ2-7,NA,NA,CASSKIPVISPGYEQYF,TGTGCCAGCAGCAAGATCCCGGTAATCTCGCCAGGATACGAGCAGTACTTC
TRBV10-3,TRBJ1-2,TRBD1,NA,CAISDRDRGYYGYTF,TGTGCCATCAGTGACCGGGACAGGGGATACTATGGCTACACCTTC
TRBV6-1,TRBJ2-7,NA,once,CASSDTREQYF,TGTGCCAGCAGTGACACCAGGGAGCAGTACTTC
TRBV7-2,TRBJ1-2,TRBD1,NA,CASSRQGAYGYTF,TGTGCCAGCAGCAGACAGGGGGCGTATGGCTACACCTTC
TRBV18,TRBJ2-5,NA,once,CASSHSKPPWETQYF,TGTGCCAGCTCACACAGCAAACCTCCGTGGGAGACCCAGTACTTC
TRBV10-3,TRBJ1-1,NA,NA,CAISEWDSRNTEAFF,TGTGCCATCAGTGAGTGGGACTCCAGGAACACTGAAGCTTTCTTT
TRBV24-1,TRBJ2-1,NA,NA,CATSDSGTPTPYNEQFF,TGTGCCACCAGTGATTCGGGTACGCCGACCCCCTACAATGAGCAGTTCTTC
TRBV7-2,TRBJ1-5,NA,NA,CASSLFHSLNQPQHF,TGTGCCAGCAGCTTATTTCACAGCCTCAATCAGCCCCAGCATTTT
TRBV6-2/TRBV6-3,TRBJ2-1,NA,NA,CASSYPLRGSYNEQFF,TGTGCCAGCAGTTATCCCCTACGGGGCTCCTACAATGAGCAGTTCTTC
TRBV5-1,TRBJ1-4,NA,NA,CASSLAAGTNEKLFF,TGCGCCAGCAGCTTGGCCGCAGGCACTAATGAAAAACTGTTTTTT
TRBV7-9,TRBJ1-4,NA,NA,CASSYVGDEKLFF,TGTGCCAGCAGCTACGTAGGGGATGAAAAACTGTTTTTT
TRBV1,TRBJ1-5,NA,few,CTSSQGLQPRQPQHF,TGCACCAGCAGCCAAGGTCTACAGCCCAGACAGCCCCAGCATTTT
TRBV5-8,TRBJ2-3,NA,NA,CASSLLMATQYF,TGTGCCAGCAGCTTATTAATGGCTACGCAGTATTTT
TRBV11-2,TRBJ1-1,NA,NA,CASSLIGDTEAFF,TGTGCCAGCAGCCTCATAGGAGACACTGAAGCTTTCTTT
TRBV27,TRBJ2-2,NA,NA,CASSRAYTGELFF,TGTGCCAGCAGCAGGGCCTACACCGGGGAGCTGTTTTTT
TRBV9,TRBJ2-2,NA,NA,CASSVVAGGAGELFF,TGTGCCAGCAGCGTAGTTGCCGGCGGCGCCGGGGAGCTGTTTTTT
TRBV7-8,TRBJ1-3,NA,few,CASSFLSGNTIYF,TGTGCCAGCAGCTTCCTCTCTGGAAACACCATATATTTT
TRBV7-3,TRBJ1-6,NA,NA,CASSLSSGAGSPLHF,TGTGCCAGCAGCTTAAGTTCAGGGGCGGGTTCACCCCTCCACTTT
TRBV5-1,TRBJ2-3,TRBD2,NA,CASSLRAGGPDTQYF,TGCGCCAGCAGCTTGCGGGCGGGAGGGCCAGATACGCAGTATTTT
TRBV20-1,TRBJ1-1,NA,NA,CSARVRTEAFF,TGCAGTGCTAGAGTCAGAACTGAAGCTTTCTTT
TRBV7-8,TRBJ2-5,NA,NA,CASTPGEGQETQYF,TGTGCCAGCACCCCAGGAGAGGGTCAAGAGACCCAGTACTTC
TRBV27,TRBJ2-2,TRBD1,NA,CASSPYWTGVNFLRNTGELFF,TGTGCCAGCAGTCCCTATTGGACAGGTGTAAATTTTTTGAGGAACACCGGGGAGCTGTTTTTT
TRBV18,TRBJ2-3,NA,NA,CASSPGPPYTQYF,TGTGCCAGCTCACCAGGGCCTCCTTATACGCAGTATTTT